This is a list of T cell receptor beta chains from one sample in a study of blood T cell repertoires in COVID-19. Data came from immunoSEQ multiplex PCR; TCRdb stores just in-frame clones and leaves some out. The sample records 250,000 to 350,000 clones, 70% to 85% being singletons. Sequenced sample: peripheral blood. The receptors derive from a human donor with COVID-19, enrolled during active disease. The donor label of this sample is uncertain. Each CDR3 is given with its conserved first and last residue. A D gene is named only where the DNA matches it firmly. Clone size is shown for a subset of rows, as once, few, many or a class of expanded clone.

>NA|TRBJ1-1|TRBD1|TRBV7-9
TGTGCCAGCACCTTAGGGACAGGGGGGAATGTACTTCCTGAAGCTTTCTTT
CASTLGTGGNVLPEAFF
>NA|TRBJ1-4|NA|TRBV27
TGTGCCAGCAGTTTCTCGGGTTATGAAAAACTGTTTTTT
CASSFSGYEKLFF
>NA|TRBJ1-1|NA|TRBV19
TGTGCCAGTAGCCCCGGCGCGGATCCCTGGGAAGCTTTCTTT
CASSPGADPWEAFF
>NA|TRBJ1-4|NA|TRBV10-2
TGCGCCAGCAGTGAATTCCATAATGAAAAACTGTTTTTT
CASSEFHNEKLFF
>NA|TRBJ2-3|TRBD2|TRBV2
TGTGCCAGCAGTTGGGGACTAGCGGGAGTTAAAGATACGCAGTATTTT
CASSWGLAGVKDTQYF
>NA|TRBJ1-5|TRBD1|TRBV6-6
TGTGCCAGCAGTTACGTAACAGGGGATCAGCCCCAGCATTTT
CASSYVTGDQPQHF
>NA|TRBJ1-5|TRBD1|TRBV9
TGTGCCAGCAGCGTAGGCCCAGGGGGCGGGCAGCCCCAGCATTTT
CASSVGPGGGQPQHF
>NA|TRBJ2-5|NA|TRBV7-9
TGTGCCAGCAGCTTACTAGTGTGGGAGACCCAGTACTTC
CASSLLVWETQYF
>NA|TRBJ1-1|NA|TRBV18
TGTGCCAGCTCACCCAGGCAGGGGATTGACACTGAAGCTTTCTTT
CASSPRQGIDTEAFF
>NA|TRBJ2-3|NA|TRBV5-4
TGTGCCAGCAGCTTTACGAGGCAGGCGGGAGATACGCAGTATTTT
CASSFTRQAGDTQYF
>NA|TRBJ1-6|NA|TRBV30
TGTGCCTGGCACCCGGTTGATAATTCACCCCTCCACTTT
CAWHPVDNSPLHF
>once|TRBJ2-7|TRBD1|TRBV7-6
TGTGCCAGCAGCTCGCCGGGACAGGGCTACGAGCAGTACTTC
CASSSPGQGYEQYF
>NA|TRBJ1-5|NA|TRBV28
TGTGCCAGCAGCCCGACCCTGCTTGGACAGTATAGCAATCAGCCCCAGCATTTT
CASSPTLLGQYSNQPQHF
>NA|TRBJ2-2|NA|TRBV7-9
TGTGCCAGCAGCTTACCCCAGATCGGGGAGCTGTTTTTT
CASSLPQIGELFF
>NA|TRBJ2-1|NA|TRBV19
TGTGCCAGTAGTACCTTCGGCCTAGCGCCAGACAATGAGCAGTTCTTC
CASSTFGLAPDNEQFF
>NA|TRBJ2-2|TRBD2|TRBV27
TGTGCCAGCAGTTGGAGGGGCGGGAGGGGGAACACCGGGGAGCTGTTTTTT
CASSWRGGRGNTGELFF
>NA|TRBJ1-5|NA|TRBV11-2
TGTGCCAGCAGCTTAAGCGACGGTCAGCCCCAGCATTTT
CASSLSDGQPQHF
>NA|TRBJ1-1|TRBD1|TRBV5-1
TGCGCCAGCAGCTTGGCCCCCGGGACAGGGAGCCTGAACACTGAAGCTTTCTTT
CASSLAPGTGSLNTEAFF
>many|TRBJ1-2|NA|TRBV5-1
TGCGCCAGCAGCTTGGCCCTGGGCCGAGGGTATGGCTACACCTTC
CASSLALGRGYGYTF
>NA|TRBJ2-2|NA|TRBV5-8
TGTGCCAGCAGCTTGTCGTTTGGCAGCGAGACCGGGGAGCTGTTTTTT
CASSLSFGSETGELFF
>NA|TRBJ2-1|TRBD2|TRBV11-3
TGTGCCAGCAGCTTAGGGGCGGGGGGCGATGAGCAGTTCTTC
CASSLGAGGDEQFF
>NA|TRBJ1-1|TRBD1|TRBV19
TGTGCCAGTAGTGCCCGGACAGGGGGAAACACTGAAGCTTTCTTT
CASSARTGGNTEAFF
>NA|TRBJ1-3|TRBD1|TRBV28
TGTGCCAGCAGAGGGGACAGGGGCTCTGGAAACACCATATATTTT
CASRGDRGSGNTIYF
>NA|TRBJ1-2|TRBD1|TRBV5-6
TGTGCCAGCAGCACCACAGGGGGTAACTATGGCTACACCTTC
CASSTTGGNYGYTF
>NA|TRBJ1-5|NA|TRBV19
TGTGCCAGTAGTATTACGGGGTCGAGGCATTTT
CASSITGSRHF
>NA|TRBJ2-2|NA|TRBV6-6
TGTGCCAGCACCCTATTTAGCGAAGGGGAGCTGTTTTTT
CASTLFSEGELFF
>NA|TRBJ2-1|TRBD2|TRBV5-4
TGTGCCAGCAGCTTGGGTACTAGCGGGAGGGCCAGTGAGCAGTTCTTC
CASSLGTSGRASEQFF
>NA|TRBJ2-2|NA|TRBV5-1
TGCGCCAGCAGCGTGGGCCCGACGGGCGGGGAGCTGTTTTTT
CASSVGPTGGELFF
>NA|TRBJ1-2|TRBD1|TRBV5-6
TGTGCCAGCAGCCTAGGGACAGAGCCTTATGGCTACACCTTC
CASSLGTEPYGYTF
>NA|TRBJ1-2|TRBD1|TRBV29-1
TGCAGCGCAAGTGGGGACAGGGGACTCCCTAACTATGGCTACACCTTC
CSASGDRGLPNYGYTF
>NA|TRBJ1-2|TRBD1|TRBV6-5
TGTGCCAGCAGGATACAGGGGTGGGGTAACTATGGCTACACCTTC
CASRIQGWGNYGYTF
>NA|TRBJ2-2|TRBD2|TRBV19
TGTGCCAGTAGTATTGGCGGGAGGGGCTCCTTGGCCGGGGAGCTGTTTTTT
CASSIGGRGSLAGELFF